The T cell receptor beta chain under discussion was sequenced for a study of identical twins. A single record per CDR3 protein comes from TCRdb applying MiXCR to the 5' RACE reads. The sample has more than 1.5 million distinct CDR3 sequences; under 35% are singletons. The CDR3 totals 14 residues. Trimming shortened V by 3 bases and J by 8 bases, and 13 bases separated the two germline ends. CDR1 is SGHTA, CDR2 FQGNSA, per germline. Sequencing was performed on cord blood. This TCR came from a newborn girl in good health. This rearrangement joins TRBV7-2 to TRBJ1-4; D uncertain. The chain's CDR3 is CASSFQALGEKLFF. The CDR3 nucleotides read TGTGCCAGCAGCTTTCAGGCCCTGGGGGAAAAACTGTTTTTT. The full variable domain, its missing parts supplied by reference TRBV7-2 and TRBJ1-4, is GAGVSQSPSNKVTEKGKDVELRCDPISGHTALYWYRQSLGQGLEFLIYFQGNSAPDKSGLPSDRFSAERTGGSVSTLTIQRTQQEDSAVYLCASSFQALGEKLFFGSGTQLSVL.